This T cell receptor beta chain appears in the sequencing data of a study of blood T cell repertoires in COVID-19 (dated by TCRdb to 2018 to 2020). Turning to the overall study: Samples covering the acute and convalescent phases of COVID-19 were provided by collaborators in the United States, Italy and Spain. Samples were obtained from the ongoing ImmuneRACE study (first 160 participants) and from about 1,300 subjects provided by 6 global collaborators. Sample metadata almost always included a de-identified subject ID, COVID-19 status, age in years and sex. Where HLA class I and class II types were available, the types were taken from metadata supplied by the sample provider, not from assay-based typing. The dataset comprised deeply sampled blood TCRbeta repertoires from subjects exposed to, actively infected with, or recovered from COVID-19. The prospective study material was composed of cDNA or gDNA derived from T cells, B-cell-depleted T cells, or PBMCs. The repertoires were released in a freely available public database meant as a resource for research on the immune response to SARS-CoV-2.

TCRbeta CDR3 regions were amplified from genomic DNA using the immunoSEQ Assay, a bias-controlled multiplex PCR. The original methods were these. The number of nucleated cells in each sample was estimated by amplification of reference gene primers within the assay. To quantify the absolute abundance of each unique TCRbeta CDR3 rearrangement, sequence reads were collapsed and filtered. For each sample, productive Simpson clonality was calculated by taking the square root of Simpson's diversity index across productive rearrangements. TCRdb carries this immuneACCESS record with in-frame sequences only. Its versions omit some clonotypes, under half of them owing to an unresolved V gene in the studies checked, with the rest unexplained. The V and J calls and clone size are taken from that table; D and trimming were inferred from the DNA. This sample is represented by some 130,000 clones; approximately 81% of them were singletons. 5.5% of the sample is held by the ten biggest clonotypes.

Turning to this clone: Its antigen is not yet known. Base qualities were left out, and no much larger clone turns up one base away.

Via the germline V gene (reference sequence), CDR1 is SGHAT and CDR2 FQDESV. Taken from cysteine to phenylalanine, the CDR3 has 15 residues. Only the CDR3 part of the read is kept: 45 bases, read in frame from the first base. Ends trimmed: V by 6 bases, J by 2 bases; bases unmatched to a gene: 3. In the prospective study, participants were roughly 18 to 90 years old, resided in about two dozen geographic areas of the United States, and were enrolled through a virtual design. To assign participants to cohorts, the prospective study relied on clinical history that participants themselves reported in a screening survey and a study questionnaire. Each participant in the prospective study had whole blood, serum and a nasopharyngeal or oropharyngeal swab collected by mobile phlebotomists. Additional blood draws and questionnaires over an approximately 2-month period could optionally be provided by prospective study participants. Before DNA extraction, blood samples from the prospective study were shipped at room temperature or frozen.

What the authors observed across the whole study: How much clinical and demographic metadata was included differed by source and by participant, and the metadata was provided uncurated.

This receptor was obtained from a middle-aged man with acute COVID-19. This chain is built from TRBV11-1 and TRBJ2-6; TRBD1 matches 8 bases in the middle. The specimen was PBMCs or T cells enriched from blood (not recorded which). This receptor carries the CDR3 CASRLTGAGANVLTF. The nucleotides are TGTGCCAGCAGGTTGACAGGGGCTGGGGCCAACGTCCTGACTTTC.